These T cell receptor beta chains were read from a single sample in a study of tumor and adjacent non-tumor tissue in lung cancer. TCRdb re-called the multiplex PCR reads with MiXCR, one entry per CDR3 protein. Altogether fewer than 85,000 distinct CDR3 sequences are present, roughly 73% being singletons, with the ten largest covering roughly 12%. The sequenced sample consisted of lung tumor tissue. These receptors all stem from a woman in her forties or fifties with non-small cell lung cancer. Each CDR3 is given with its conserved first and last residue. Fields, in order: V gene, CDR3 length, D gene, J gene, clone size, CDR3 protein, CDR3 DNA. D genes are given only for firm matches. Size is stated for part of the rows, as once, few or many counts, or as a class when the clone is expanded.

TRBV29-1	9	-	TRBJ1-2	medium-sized	CSVEPGYTF	TGCAGCGTTGAACCTGGCTACACCTTC
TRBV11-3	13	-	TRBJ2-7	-	CANSLKRGYEQYF	TGTGCCAATAGCTTGAAGAGGGGCTACGAGCAGTACTTC
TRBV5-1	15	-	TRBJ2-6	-	CASKAYSSGANVLTF	TGCGCCAGCAAGGCCTACAGCTCTGGGGCCAACGTCCTGACTTTC
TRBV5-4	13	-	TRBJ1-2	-	CAGRPDTTYGYTF	TGTGCCGGCAGGCCTGATACAACCTATGGCTACACCTTC
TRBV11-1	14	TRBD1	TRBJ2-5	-	CASSPGQTVENQYF	TGTGCCAGCAGTCCGGGACAGACCGTAGAGAACCAGTACTTC
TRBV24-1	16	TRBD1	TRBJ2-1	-	CATSETGTGYANEQFF	TGTGCCACCAGTGAGACCGGGACAGGATACGCCAATGAGCAATTCTTC
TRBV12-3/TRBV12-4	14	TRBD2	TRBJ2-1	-	CASRAGATYNEQIF	TGTGCCAGCAGGGCGGGAGCCACCTACAATGAGCAGATCTTC
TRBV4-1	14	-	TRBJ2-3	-	CASSQAGGTDTQYF	TGCGCCAGCAGTCAAGCAGGGGGCACAGATACGCAGTATTTT
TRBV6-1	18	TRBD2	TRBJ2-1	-	CASSLSLAGAPPDGKQFF	TGTGCCAGCAGTCTGAGCTTGGCGGGAGCCCCGCCGGATGGTAAGCAGTTCTTC
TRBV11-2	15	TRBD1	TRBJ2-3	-	CASSPGQTYADTQYF	TGTGCCAGCAGCCCGGGACAGACGTACGCAGATACACAGTATTTT
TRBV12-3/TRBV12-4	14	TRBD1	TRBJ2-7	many	CASSLGDRGYEQYF	TGTGCCAGCAGTTTAGGGGACAGGGGGTATGAGCAGTACTTC
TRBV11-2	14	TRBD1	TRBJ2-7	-	CVSNLIRDSYEQYF	TGTGTCAGCAACTTAATTAGGGACAGCTACGAGCAGTACTTC
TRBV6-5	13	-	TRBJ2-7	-	CAIRYSRGHEQYF	TGTGCCATCAGATACTCGAGAGGCCACGAGCAGTACTTC
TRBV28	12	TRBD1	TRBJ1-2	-	CASRPGQGFYTF	TGTGCCAGTCGACCGGGACAGGGCTTTTACACCTTT
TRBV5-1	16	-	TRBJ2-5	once	CASSPNPTNGSETQNF	TGCGCCAGCAGCCCCAACCCGACTAACGGGAGTGAGACCCAGAACTTC
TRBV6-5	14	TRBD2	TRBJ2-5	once	CASSEWDLGGTQYF	TGTGCCAGCAGTGAATGGGACTTGGGAGGGACCCAATACTTC
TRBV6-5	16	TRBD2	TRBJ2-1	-	CTSSYSVGEGYNEQFF	TGTACCAGCAGTTACTCTGTTGGGGAGGGTTACAATGAGCAGTTCTTC